This TCR beta chain comes out of a study of human T cells and chemical hapten exposure. Overall study context: For sensitization, 2% DPC was applied to a 2 cm by 2 cm patch of upper inner arm skin.

The germline V gene encodes CDR1 SGHAT and CDR2 FQNNGV. This CDR3 has 18 amino acids. Trimming cost V 5 bases and J 2 bases, with 25 bases left between them. Time point specified: pre-sensitization, week 0. Treatment denoted: therapeutic diphenylcyclopropenone sensitization with weekly scalp DPC. Total RNA was isolated from whole blood that had not been fractionated. TCRdb called the RACE reads again in MiXCR, with one record for every CDR3 protein. The profile covers roughly 260,000 distinct CDR3 sequences, with about 8.1% appearing a single time and 2.3% taken by the ten largest. This rearrangement joins TRBV11-2 to TRBJ2-7; maybe TRBD2 (6 bases). This clonotype was sampled from a woman in her thirties or forties with alopecia areata. Some clones in this sample may be carry-over from other donors' samples. The sample was whole blood, taken in connection with sensitization to the hapten diphenylcyclopropenone (DPC). The CDR3 region has the DNA TGTGCCAGCAGCCCCGTGTCTCGTGGGGCGGGGATTACCTACGAGCAGTACTTC. Amino acid sequence: CASSPVSRGAGITYEQYF. The whole variable domain, filled in from reference TRBV11-2 and TRBJ2-7, reads EAGVAQSPRYKIIEKRQSVAFWCNPISGHATLYWYQQILGQGPKLLIQFQNNGVVDDSQLPKDRFSAERLKGVDSTLKIQPAKLEDSAVYLCASSPVSRGAGITYEQYFGPGTRLTVT.